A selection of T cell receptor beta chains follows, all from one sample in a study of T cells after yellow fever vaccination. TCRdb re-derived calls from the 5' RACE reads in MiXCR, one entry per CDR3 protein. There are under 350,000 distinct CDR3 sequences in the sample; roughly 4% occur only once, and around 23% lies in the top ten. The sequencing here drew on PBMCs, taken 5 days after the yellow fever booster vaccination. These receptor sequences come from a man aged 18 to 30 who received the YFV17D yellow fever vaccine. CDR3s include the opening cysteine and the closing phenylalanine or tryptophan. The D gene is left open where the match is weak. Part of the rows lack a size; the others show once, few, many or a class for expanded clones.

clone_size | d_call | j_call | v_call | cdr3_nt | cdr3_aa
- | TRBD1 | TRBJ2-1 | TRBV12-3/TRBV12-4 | TGTGCCAGCAGCCGCGGGACAGGGGGCGCCCCGTCCTACAATGAGCAGTTCTTC | CASSRGTGGAPSYNEQFF
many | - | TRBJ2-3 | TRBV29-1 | TGCAGCGTTGACAGGTCGGCGACGCAGTATTTT | CSVDRSATQYF
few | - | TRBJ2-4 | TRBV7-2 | TGTGCCAGCAGCTACGCGCTTGACGGACGCAAAAACATTCAGTACTTC | CASSYALDGRKNIQYF
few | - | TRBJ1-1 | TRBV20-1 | TGCAGTGCTACGGTGGGGAGCACTGAAGCTTTCTTT | CSATVGSTEAFF
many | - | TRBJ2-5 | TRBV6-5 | TGTGCCAGCAGTTACTCAGCAGAGGAAACCCAGTACTTC | CASSYSAEETQYF
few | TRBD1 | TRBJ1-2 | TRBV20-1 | TGCAGTGCGGACAGGGGAAACTATGGCTACACCTTC | CSADRGNYGYTF
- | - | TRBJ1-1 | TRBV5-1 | TGCGCCAGCAGCTTGGCCGGTCTGGGTAGGGACACTGAAGCTTTCTTT | CASSLAGLGRDTEAFF
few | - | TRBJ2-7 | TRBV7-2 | TGTGCCAGCAGCTTTTTGGGGGGCTTCGAGCAGTACTTC | CASSFLGGFEQYF
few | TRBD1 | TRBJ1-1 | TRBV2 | TGTGCCAGCAGCGCCGGGACAGGGTCCGCTTTCTTT | CASSAGTGSAFF
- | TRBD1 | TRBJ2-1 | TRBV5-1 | TGCGCCAGCAGCACCCGGACAGGGGGCTACAATGAGCAGTTCTTC | CASSTRTGGYNEQFF
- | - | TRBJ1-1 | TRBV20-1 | TGCAGCTCCTCGATTCGGGGTGGGAACTCAGGAGCTTTCTTT | CSSSIRGGNSGAFF
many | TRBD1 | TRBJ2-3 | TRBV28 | TGTGCCAGCAGTTTGGACAGGGGGCAGGGCACAGATACGCAGTATTTT | CASSLDRGQGTDTQYF
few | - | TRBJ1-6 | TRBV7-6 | TGTGCCAGCAGCTTAGGGCCATATAATTCACCCCTCCACTTT | CASSLGPYNSPLHF
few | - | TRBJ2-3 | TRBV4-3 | TGCGCCAGCAGCCAAGAATCTAGCCATACGCAGTATTTT | CASSQESSHTQYF
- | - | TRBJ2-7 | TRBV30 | TGTGCCTGGACCCGCGGGGACCTCTACGAGCAGTACTTC | CAWTRGDLYEQYF
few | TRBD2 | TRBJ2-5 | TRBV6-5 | TGTGCCAGCAGTTACTCGGGGGGGAATCAAGAGACCCAGTACTTC | CASSYSGGNQETQYF
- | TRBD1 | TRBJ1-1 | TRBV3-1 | TGTGCCAGCAGCCGATTTAGACAGGGGTTATGGCAGACTGAAGCTTTCTTT | CASSRFRQGLWQTEAFF
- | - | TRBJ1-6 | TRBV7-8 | TGTGCCAGCAGCCCGCCACATTCACCCCTCCACTTT | CASSPPHSPLHF
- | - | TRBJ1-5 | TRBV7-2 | TGTGCCAGCAGCTTAGATGCCAGGGGAGGTAATCAGCCCCAGCATTTT | CASSLDARGGNQPQHF
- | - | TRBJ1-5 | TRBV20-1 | TGCAGTGCTCCTGACAAGACTCATCAGCCCCAGCATTTT | CSAPDKTHQPQHF
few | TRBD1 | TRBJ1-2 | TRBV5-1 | TGCGCCAGCAGCCCGGACAGGGACCACACCTTC | CASSPDRDHTF
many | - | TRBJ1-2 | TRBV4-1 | TGCGCCAGCAGCCAAGTGGGGGGAGATGGCTACACCTTC | CASSQVGGDGYTF
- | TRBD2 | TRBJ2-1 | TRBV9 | TGTGCCAGCAGCGCTCCCAGCGGGGCACTAAATGAGCAGTTCTTC | CASSAPSGALNEQFF
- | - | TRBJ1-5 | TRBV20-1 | TGCAGTGCTAGGGACAGCATTAGCAATCAGCCCCAGCATTTT | CSARDSISNQPQHF
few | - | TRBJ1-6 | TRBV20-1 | TGCAGTGCTTCAGAGGGCACAGTCTCAGGCTCACCCCTCCACTTT | CSASEGTVSGSPLHF
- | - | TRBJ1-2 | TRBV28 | TGTGCCAGCAGTTTAAACGCAGACTATGGCTACACCTTC | CASSLNADYGYTF
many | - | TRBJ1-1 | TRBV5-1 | TGCGCCAGCAGCCGCGGGAGTCTCATGAACACTGAAGCTTTCTTT | CASSRGSLMNTEAFF
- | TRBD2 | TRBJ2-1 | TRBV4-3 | TGCGCCAGCAGCCAACCGGGACTAGCGGGGGCTCCTAGAGAGCAGTTCTTC | CASSQPGLAGAPREQFF
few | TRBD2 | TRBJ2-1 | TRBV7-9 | TGTGCCAGCAGCTTGTTTTGGGGGGGCTCCTACAATGAGCAGTTCTTC | CASSLFWGGSYNEQFF
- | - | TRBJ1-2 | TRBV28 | TGTGCCAGCAGTATTCCCGGTAATGGCTACACCTTC | CASSIPGNGYTF
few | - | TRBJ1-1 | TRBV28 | TGTGCCAGCTACGGAGCGGGGCCCGAAGCTTTCTTT | CASYGAGPEAFF
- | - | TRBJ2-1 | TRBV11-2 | TGTGCCAGCAGCTTAGTCTCGGGGCAGGTGTTGTACAATGAGCAGTTCTTC | CASSLVSGQVLYNEQFF
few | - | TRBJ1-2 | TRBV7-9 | TGTGCCAGCGGGGCCCTCGGTGGCTACACCTTC | CASGALGGYTF
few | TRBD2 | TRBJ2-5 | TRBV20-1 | TGCAGTGCTAGAGATTGGACTAGCGGGGGAAAGACCCAGTACTTC | CSARDWTSGGKTQYF
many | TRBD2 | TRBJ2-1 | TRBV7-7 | TGTGCTAGCAGCTTATCCAGCGGGGGGGCGTACAATGAGCAGTTCTTC | CASSLSSGGAYNEQFF
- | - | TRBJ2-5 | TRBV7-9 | TGTGCCAGCAGCTCGATACGGACAGCGGAGACCCAGTACTTC | CASSSIRTAETQYF
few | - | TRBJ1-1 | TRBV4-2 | TGTGCCAGCAGCCAAGAGAGACAGTTTTACACTGAAGCTTTCTTT | CASSQERQFYTEAFF
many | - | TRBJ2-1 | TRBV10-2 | TGCGCCAGCAGTGCCGCTAGTTCCTACAATGAGCAGTTCTTC | CASSAASSYNEQFF
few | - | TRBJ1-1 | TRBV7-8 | TGTGCCAGCAGCTTAGGGCGGACAGCAAACACTGAAGCTTTCTTT | CASSLGRTANTEAFF
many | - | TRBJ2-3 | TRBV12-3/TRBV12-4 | TGTGCCAGCAGTTTTCGTGGATTCACAGATACGCAGTATTTT | CASSFRGFTDTQYF
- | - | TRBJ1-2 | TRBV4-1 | TGCGCCAGCAGCCCTCCAGGCCATGGCTACCCCTTC | CASSPPGHGYPF
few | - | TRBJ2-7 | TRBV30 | TGTGCCTGGAGTACAGGGAGCTCCTACGAGCAGTACTTC | CAWSTGSSYEQYF